The T cell receptor beta chain described here comes from a study of human T cells and chemical hapten exposure (dated by TCRdb to 2020 to 2023). With regard to the full study: Libraries were pooled for sequencing, and per-sample TCR yields varied mainly because of small differences in library volumes within the pool. The study tracked peripheral blood TCR repertoire changes in vivo during primary and secondary sensitization to the hapten diphenylcyclopropenone (DPC) in alopecia patients. Each blood RNA sample was used to sequence both TCR alpha and TCR beta chains.

Relative to germline, V is missing 6 bases and J is missing 3 bases, with 5 bases of the junction outside any gene match. CDR3 length: 14 amino acids, cysteine to phenylalanine. The CDR3 DNA has 42 bases and is translated from base 1. Looking up the germline V gene (reference sequence) yields CDR1 LGHDT and CDR2 YNNKEL. General study outcomes and caveats: Repeated subsampling changed both the strength of the expansion versus patch-test correlation and the threshold at which that correlation became significant. The number of TCRs above 1 in 1000 frequency did not change with DPC sensitization; there was no evidence of global repertoire structure alterations.

This clonotype was seen a handful of times. Its antigen has not been determined. Base qualities are missing; no much larger clone stands one base away. Sample time point, as interpreted from the label and publication: healthy volunteer bleed at 2 weeks. Total RNA was extracted from unfractionated whole blood collected in Tempus Blood RNA tubes. About five healthy volunteers acted as controls for TCR sequencing and had blood drawn at day 0, 2 weeks and 6 weeks. Library creation used RACE. These reads were obtained on a NextSeq 500. During library preparation, unique molecular identifiers were attached to individual cDNA molecules so that TCRs could be counted in a quantitative, reproducible way. The study's own analysis went as follows. The median number of TCRs per sample was roughly 100,000, ranging from about 23,224 to 750,000. The Decombinator software suite was used to annotate the V, J and CDR3 of the TCR reads. For PS versus PT1 abundance plots, all samples were subsampled to the same number of TCRs (28,000). TCRs were defined as expanded if absent before sensitization and observed at least eight times at the 2-week time point. Through fastp at Q25 and MiXCR, TCRdb rebuilt clones from the public reads, retaining in-frame beta chains. Each record represents a unique CDR3 protein, reported with the most common genes and DNA among its rows. These V and J calls derive from TCRdb rather than the authors' analysis. The sample table records 28,000 or so distinct CDR3 sequences; around 7% of these occur just once. The top ten hold almost 10% of the sample.

This TCR was sampled from a human donor in good health. Some clones in this sample may be carry-over from other donors' samples. The V and J genes are TRBV3-1 and TRBJ2-3; 8 bases in the middle match TRBD1. Sequenced material: whole blood. The sequence in DNA is TGTGCCAGCAGGGACACAGGGGGTACAGATACGCAGTATTTT. This yields the protein CASRDTGGTDTQYF.